This record looks at one T cell receptor (beta chain) sequence and its context. Its antigen is unknown. These data originate in a study of T cell responses to AZD1222 COVID-19 vaccine. Per germline, CDR1 SGDLS and CDR2 YYNGEE. The CDR3 has 15 residues. Germline trimming cut 2 bases from V and 2 bases from J; bases unmatched to any gene: 3. Assay: immunoSEQ multiplex PCR; the TCRdb copy retains only in-frame clones and omits some. This sample has 85,000 to 90,000 clones, with 88% found just once. Findings and caveats of the study: Clonal diversity was possibly underestimated; the donors were predominantly white British and more often female.

This clonotype originated in an adult in good health. The sample was peripheral blood, taken on day 0 of MenACWY control vaccination. The gene calls are TRBV9 and TRBJ2-5; 10 nucleotides line up with TRBD1. The chain's CDR3 is CASSVGTGVQETQYF. The CDR3 coding sequence is TGTGCCAGCAGCGTTGGGACAGGGGTACAAGAGACCCAGTACTTC.